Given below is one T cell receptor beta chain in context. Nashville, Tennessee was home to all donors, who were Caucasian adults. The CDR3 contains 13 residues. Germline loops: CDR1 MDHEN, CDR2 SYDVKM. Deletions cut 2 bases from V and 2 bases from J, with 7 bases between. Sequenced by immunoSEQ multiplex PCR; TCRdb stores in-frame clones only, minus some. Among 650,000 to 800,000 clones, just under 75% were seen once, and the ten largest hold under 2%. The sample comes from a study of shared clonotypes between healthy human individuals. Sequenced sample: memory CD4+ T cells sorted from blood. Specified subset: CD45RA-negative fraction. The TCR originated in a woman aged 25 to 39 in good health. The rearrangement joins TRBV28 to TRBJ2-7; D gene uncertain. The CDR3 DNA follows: TGTGCCAGCAGTTTACCAGTTACCTACGAGCAGTACTTC. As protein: CASSLPVTYEQYF.